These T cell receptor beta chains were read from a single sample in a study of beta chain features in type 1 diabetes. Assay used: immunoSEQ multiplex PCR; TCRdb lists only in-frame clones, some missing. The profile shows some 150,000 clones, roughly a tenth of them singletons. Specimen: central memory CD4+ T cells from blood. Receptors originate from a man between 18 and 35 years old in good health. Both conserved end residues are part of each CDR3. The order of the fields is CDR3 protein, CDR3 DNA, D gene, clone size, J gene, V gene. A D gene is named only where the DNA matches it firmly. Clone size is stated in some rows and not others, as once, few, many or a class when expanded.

CDR3 protein: CASSPGGGRRETQYF
CDR3 DNA: TGTGCCAGCTCACCAGGGGGGGGCCGTCGAGAGACCCAGTACTTC
D gene: NA
clone size: NA
J gene: TRBJ2-5
V gene: TRBV18

CDR3 protein: CASSWGGLVLNEQFF
CDR3 DNA: TGTGCCAGCAGCTGGGGGGGACTAGTCCTCAATGAGCAGTTCTTC
D gene: TRBD2
clone size: many
J gene: TRBJ2-1
V gene: TRBV7-6

CDR3 protein: CASSLRGAGSASTDTQYF
CDR3 DNA: TGTGCCAGCAGCTTACGGGGAGCGGGGTCTGCTAGCACAGATACGCAGTATTTT
D gene: TRBD2
clone size: NA
J gene: TRBJ2-3
V gene: TRBV7-9

CDR3 protein: CASSQDRRGVNSPLHF
CDR3 DNA: TGTGCCAGCAGCCAAGATCGGAGGGGTGTGAATTCACCCCTCCACTTT
D gene: NA
clone size: NA
J gene: TRBJ1-6
V gene: TRBV4-2

CDR3 protein: CASSLASGKTYNEQFF
CDR3 DNA: TGTGCCAGCAGCTTGGCTAGCGGGAAGACATACAATGAGCAGTTCTTC
D gene: TRBD2
clone size: few
J gene: TRBJ2-1
V gene: TRBV5-4

CDR3 protein: CASSYGGQTYEQYF
CDR3 DNA: TGTGCCAGCAGTTACGGGGGACAGACTTACGAGCAGTACTTC
D gene: TRBD1
clone size: few
J gene: TRBJ2-7
V gene: TRBV6-5

CDR3 protein: CASSQVAGGKETQYF
CDR3 DNA: TGCGCCAGCAGCCAAGTCGCGGGGGGGAAAGAGACCCAGTACTTC
D gene: TRBD2
clone size: NA
J gene: TRBJ2-5
V gene: TRBV4-3

CDR3 protein: CAWTGGLSYEQYF
CDR3 DNA: TGTGCCTGGACGGGGGGCCTCTCCTACGAGCAGTACTTC
D gene: NA
clone size: NA
J gene: TRBJ2-7
V gene: TRBV30

CDR3 protein: CASSTRTGTDIQYF
CDR3 DNA: TGTGCCAGCAGCACCCGGACAGGGACCGACATTCAGTACTTC
D gene: TRBD1
clone size: NA
J gene: TRBJ2-4
V gene: TRBV5-5

CDR3 protein: CASSPGTGTYNEQFF
CDR3 DNA: TGTGCCAGCTCACCCGGGACAGGGACCTACAATGAGCAGTTCTTC
D gene: TRBD1
clone size: NA
J gene: TRBJ2-1
V gene: TRBV18

CDR3 protein: CASSPSRSGRLNTGELFF
CDR3 DNA: TGTGCCAGCAGCCCTTCCCGTAGTGGCAGACTTAACACCGGGGAGCTGTTTTTT
D gene: NA
clone size: NA
J gene: TRBJ2-2
V gene: TRBV9

CDR3 protein: CASSISLADYEQYF
CDR3 DNA: TGTGCCAGTAGTATCTCACTAGCGGACTACGAGCAGTACTTC
D gene: TRBD2
clone size: NA
J gene: TRBJ2-7
V gene: TRBV19

CDR3 protein: CASNRASGGVGANVLTF
CDR3 DNA: TGTGCCAGTAATAGGGCCTCGGGGGGGGTTGGGGCCAACGTCCTGACTTTC
D gene: TRBD2
clone size: few
J gene: TRBJ2-6
V gene: TRBV19

CDR3 protein: CASSLSTSGGSRQETQYF
CDR3 DNA: TGTGCCAGCAGCTTAAGTACTAGCGGGGGGTCCCGTCAAGAGACCCAGTACTTC
D gene: TRBD2
clone size: few
J gene: TRBJ2-5
V gene: TRBV7-9

CDR3 protein: CASSYVPSGGAHEQYF
CDR3 DNA: TGTGCCAGCAGCTACGTCCCTAGCGGGGGGGCCCACGAGCAGTACTTC
D gene: TRBD2
clone size: NA
J gene: TRBJ2-7
V gene: TRBV5-6

CDR3 protein: CASSLSFSGANVLTF
CDR3 DNA: TGTGCCAGCAGCCTGAGTTTCTCTGGGGCCAACGTCCTGACTTTC
D gene: NA
clone size: NA
J gene: TRBJ2-6
V gene: TRBV7-2

CDR3 protein: CASSRGQGVGYEQYF
CDR3 DNA: TGTGCCAGCTCACGGGGACAGGGTGTCGGCTACGAGCAGTACTTC
D gene: TRBD1
clone size: few
J gene: TRBJ2-7
V gene: TRBV18

CDR3 protein: CASSSATSGVKETQYF
CDR3 DNA: TGTGCCAGCAGCTCCGCGACTAGCGGGGTCAAAGAGACCCAGTACTTC
D gene: TRBD2
clone size: NA
J gene: TRBJ2-5
V gene: TRBV5-4

CDR3 protein: CASSRLSYEQYF
CDR3 DNA: TGTGCCAGCTCACGACTGTCCTACGAGCAGTACTTC
D gene: NA
clone size: NA
J gene: TRBJ2-7
V gene: TRBV18

CDR3 protein: CASLSDRINTGELFF
CDR3 DNA: TGTGCCAGCCTCTCGGACAGGATTAACACCGGGGAGCTGTTTTTT
D gene: TRBD1
clone size: few
J gene: TRBJ2-2
V gene: TRBV19

CDR3 protein: CASSLLAPHPGGVTGELFF
CDR3 DNA: TGCGCCAGCAGCTTGCTTGCGCCCCATCCCGGGGGTGTCACCGGGGAGCTGTTTTTT
D gene: NA
clone size: NA
J gene: TRBJ2-2
V gene: TRBV5-1

CDR3 protein: CASSPPNSGGYNEQFF
CDR3 DNA: TGTGCCAGCAGTCCTCCTAATAGCGGGGGTTACAATGAGCAGTTCTTC
D gene: TRBD2
clone size: few
J gene: TRBJ2-1
V gene: TRBV7-9

CDR3 protein: CAWTGQETQYF
CDR3 DNA: TGTGCCTGGACAGGTCAAGAGACCCAGTACTTC
D gene: NA
clone size: few
J gene: TRBJ2-5
V gene: TRBV30

CDR3 protein: CASSPGTSGGEQYF
CDR3 DNA: TGCGCCAGCAGCCCAGGGACTAGCGGGGGCGAGCAGTACTTC
D gene: TRBD2
clone size: NA
J gene: TRBJ2-7
V gene: TRBV5-1

CDR3 protein: CASSLTLSSPLHF
CDR3 DNA: TGTGCCAGCAGCTTAACTCTAAGTTCACCCCTCCACTTT
D gene: NA
clone size: few
J gene: TRBJ1-6
V gene: TRBV7-3

CDR3 protein: CASSIRPSGAGTGANVLTF
CDR3 DNA: TGTGCCAGTAGTATAAGGCCTAGCGGGGCGGGTACTGGGGCCAACGTCCTGACTTTC
D gene: TRBD2
clone size: NA
J gene: TRBJ2-6
V gene: TRBV19

CDR3 protein: CASSYSRDSYSPLHF
CDR3 DNA: TGTGCCAGCAGTTACTCGAGGGACAGCTATTCGCCCCTCCACTTT
D gene: TRBD1
clone size: NA
J gene: TRBJ1-6
V gene: TRBV6-5

CDR3 protein: CASSLEGSAGAGGRKNIQYF
CDR3 DNA: TGCGCCAGCAGCTTGGAAGGTTCGGCTGGAGCGGGGGGGCGAAAAAACATTCAGTACTTC
D gene: TRBD2
clone size: NA
J gene: TRBJ2-4
V gene: TRBV5-1

CDR3 protein: CASNDLSTDTQYF
CDR3 DNA: TGTGCCAGTAATGACTTAAGCACAGATACGCAGTATTTT
D gene: NA
clone size: few
J gene: TRBJ2-3
V gene: TRBV19

CDR3 protein: CASRPFWSKSGEQYF
CDR3 DNA: TGTGCCAGCCGACCTTTTTGGTCAAAGTCGGGTGAGCAGTACTTC
D gene: NA
clone size: few
J gene: TRBJ2-7
V gene: TRBV18

CDR3 protein: CASGRSGSYEQYF
CDR3 DNA: TGCGCCAGTGGCCGTTCAGGCTCCTACGAGCAGTACTTC
D gene: NA
clone size: NA
J gene: TRBJ2-7
V gene: TRBV5-1

CDR3 protein: CASSQDCLRGTPGSCFF
CDR3 DNA: NA
D gene: NA
clone size: few
J gene: TRBJ2-2
V gene: TRBV4-2

CDR3 protein: CASSPDRSGYTF
CDR3 DNA: TGTGCCAGCAGCCCTGACAGGAGCGGCTACACCTTC
D gene: NA
clone size: NA
J gene: TRBJ1-2
V gene: TRBV2

CDR3 protein: CASSLTGTGFEQYF
CDR3 DNA: TGTGCCAGCAGCTTAACCGGGACAGGGTTTGAGCAGTACTTC
D gene: TRBD1
clone size: few
J gene: TRBJ2-7
V gene: TRBV7-2

CDR3 protein: CASSSGTSGDYEQYF
CDR3 DNA: TGTGCCAGCAGTAGCGGGACTAGCGGGGACTACGAGCAGTACTTC
D gene: TRBD2
clone size: NA
J gene: TRBJ2-7
V gene: TRBV6-5

CDR3 protein: CASSMGGLAAASEKLFF
CDR3 DNA: TGTGCCAGTAGTATGGGAGGATTGGCTGCCGCTAGCGAAAAACTGTTTTTT
D gene: NA
clone size: few
J gene: TRBJ1-4
V gene: TRBV19

CDR3 protein: CASSYTGGASYNEQFF
CDR3 DNA: TGTGCCAGCAGTTATACAGGGGGTGCATCCTACAATGAGCAGTTCTTC
D gene: TRBD1
clone size: NA
J gene: TRBJ2-1
V gene: TRBV28

CDR3 protein: CASSLQRGETQYF
CDR3 DNA: TGTGCCAGCAGCTTACAACGGGGGGAGACCCAGTACTTC
D gene: NA
clone size: NA
J gene: TRBJ2-5
V gene: TRBV7-9

CDR3 protein: CASRRQGQPQHF
CDR3 DNA: TGTGCCAGTAGACGACAGGGTCAGCCCCAGCATTTT
D gene: TRBD1
clone size: NA
J gene: TRBJ1-5
V gene: TRBV19

CDR3 protein: CASSQQWSSGANVLTF
CDR3 DNA: TGCGCCAGCAGCCAGCAATGGAGTTCTGGGGCCAACGTCCTGACTTTC
D gene: NA
clone size: NA
J gene: TRBJ2-6
V gene: TRBV5-4

CDR3 protein: CASSLGAGGGYNEQFF
CDR3 DNA: TGTGCCAGCAGCTTAGGGGCAGGGGGCGGCTACAATGAGCAGTTCTTC
D gene: TRBD1
clone size: NA
J gene: TRBJ2-1
V gene: TRBV7-9

CDR3 protein: CASSSYRGRTYNEQFF
CDR3 DNA: TGTGCCAGCAGCTCTTACAGGGGAAGGACCTACAATGAGCAGTTCTTC
D gene: TRBD1
clone size: few
J gene: TRBJ2-1
V gene: TRBV5-4

CDR3 protein: CASSLWGGTQETQYF
CDR3 DNA: TGCGCCAGCAGCTTGTGGGGGGGAACTCAAGAGACCCAGTACTTC
D gene: TRBD2
clone size: NA
J gene: TRBJ2-5
V gene: TRBV5-1

CDR3 protein: CASSLLAGPNNEQFF
CDR3 DNA: TGCGCCAGCAGCTTGTTAGCGGGCCCCAACAATGAGCAGTTCTTC
D gene: TRBD2
clone size: NA
J gene: TRBJ2-1
V gene: TRBV5-1

CDR3 protein: CASSPQNLYDKGADGYTF
CDR3 DNA: TGTGCCAGCTCACCACAGAACCTATACGACAAGGGGGCTGATGGCTACACCTTC
D gene: TRBD1
clone size: many
J gene: TRBJ1-2
V gene: TRBV18

CDR3 protein: CASSFGQDGEKLFF
CDR3 DNA: TGCGCCAGCAGCTTCGGACAGGATGGGGAAAAACTGTTTTTT
D gene: TRBD1
clone size: few
J gene: TRBJ1-4
V gene: TRBV5-1

CDR3 protein: CASSYSVSPYEQYF
CDR3 DNA: TGTGCCAGCAGTTACTCGGTCAGTCCCTACGAGCAGTACTTC
D gene: NA
clone size: few
J gene: TRBJ2-7
V gene: TRBV6-5

CDR3 protein: CASSPLNYEQYF
CDR3 DNA: TGTGCCAGCTCACCACTCAACTACGAGCAGTACTTC
D gene: NA
clone size: many
J gene: TRBJ2-7
V gene: TRBV18

CDR3 protein: CSVGWGPRQGQSYEQYF
CDR3 DNA: TGCAGCGTTGGGTGGGGCCCCCGACAGGGCCAGTCCTACGAGCAGTACTTC
D gene: TRBD1
clone size: few
J gene: TRBJ2-7
V gene: TRBV29-1